Listed here are 30 T cell receptor beta chains from one sample, sequenced in a study of CXCR3-negative and CXCR3-positive naive CD8 T cells. Via 5' RACE with UMI labels, TRB cDNA libraries were prepared. TCRdb reanalyzed the 5' RACE reads, giving one entry per CDR3 protein sequence and no DNA. The sample totals tens of thousands of distinct CDR3 sequences. The specimen was naive CXCR3- CD8+ T cells from blood. As for subset: CD45RO-CCR7+CD27+CD95- naive CD8+ T cells lacking CXCR3 (TNR3-). These TCRs come from a human donor in good health. Some clones in this sample may be carry-over from other donors' samples.

The V and J genes are TRBV12-3 or TRBV12-4 and TRBJ1-2; no DNA is available, so the TRBD1 call from TCRdb remains unchecked. The CDR3 is 15 residues long. The CDR3 sequence: CASSLAGASLYGYTF.

This sequence joins TRBV29-1 and TRBJ2-3; checking the TCRdb D call of TRBD2 is not possible without DNA. The CDR3 length is 14 residues. CDR1 and CDR2 from the germline V gene are SQVTM and ANQGSEA. The CDR3 sequence is CSVDGGGAGNTQYF.

The rearrangement uses TRBV28 and TRBJ2-2. The CDR3 has 15 residues. Germline CDR1 MDHEN, CDR2 SYDVKM. The CDR3 region is CASSPTDINTGELFF.

The chain uses TRBV7-9 and TRBJ2-2; the D call from TCRdb, TRBD1, cannot be confirmed without DNA. The V gene's germline CDR1 is SEHNR and CDR2 FQNEAQ (reference sequence). CDR3 length: 14 residues. The CDR3 loop reads CASSWEPGTGELFF.

This chain links TRBV29-1 with TRBJ2-3; there is no DNA to check the TCRdb D call of TRBD2. CDR1 and CDR2 from the germline V gene are SQVTM and ANQGSEA. The CDR3 loop spans 13 amino acids. CDR3: CSVLAGSTDTQYF.

The genes are TRBV12-3 or TRBV12-4 and TRBJ2-2; lacking DNA, the TRBD1 call made by TCRdb goes unchecked. The CDR3 extends over 19 amino acids. The chain's CDR3 is CASRPPPTSGSSSTGELFF.

V is TRBV7-9 and J is TRBJ2-7; as DNA is missing, the TRBD1 call by TCRdb cannot be tested. CDR3 length: 13 amino acids. The germline V gene encodes CDR1 SEHNR and CDR2 FQNEAQ (reference sequence). This CDR3 is CASGDQSSYEQYF.

J is TRBJ2-1 and V is TRBV20-1; lacking DNA, the TRBD1 call made by TCRdb goes unchecked. Per the germline V gene, CDR1 is DFQATT and CDR2 is SNEGSKA (reference sequence). The CDR3 runs 20 residues. CDR3 region: CSARDPWGTGWSTTYNEQFF.

The chain combines TRBV12-3 or TRBV12-4 with TRBJ2-1. This CDR3 is 12 amino acids long. The CDR3 is CASSLPYNEQFF.

The gene calls are TRBV20-1 and TRBJ1-2. The CDR3 runs to 14 residues. The V gene's germline CDR1 is DFQATT and CDR2 SNEGSKA (reference sequence). The CDR3 here is CSARDSGSSYGYTF.

J is TRBJ2-7 and V is TRBV18. This CDR3 spans 16 amino acids. Germline V gives CDR1 KGHSH, CDR2 LQKENI. This CDR3 reads CASSPSDSLSSYEQYF.

V is TRBV7-2 and J is TRBJ2-2; TCRdb proposes TRBD1, but this gene call is untestable without DNA. Germline V gene data show CDR1 as SGHTA and CDR2 as FQGNSA. The CDR3 runs to 15 residues. Here the CDR3 reads CASSSGTGSTGELFF.

This chain links TRBV14 with TRBJ2-4. Germline lookup yields CDR1 SGHDN and CDR2 FVKESK. The CDR3 spans 16 residues. CDR3 region: CASSQATGLAKNIQYF.

The chain recombines TRBV19 with TRBJ2-7; the TCRdb call, TRBD1, lacks DNA for checking. Germline V gene lookup returns CDR1 LNHDA and CDR2 SQIVND (reference sequence). The CDR3 covers 15 residues. The CDR3 sequence: CASSPGTESSYEQYF.

This chain uses TRBV12-3 or TRBV12-4 with TRBJ2-2. CDR3 length equals 15 residues. The CDR3 spells CASSLTEDYTGELFF.

The chain is built from TRBV20-1 and TRBJ2-7; TCRdb outputs TRBD1, but without DNA this stays unchecked. The length of the CDR3 is 14 residues. The germline V gene encodes CDR1 DFQATT and CDR2 SNEGSKA (reference sequence). This CDR3 is CSASEVRGVYEQYF.

The genes are TRBV6-2 or TRBV6-3 and TRBJ1-1; TCRdb picks TRBD1, but there is no DNA to check that call. This CDR3 has 16 amino acids. CDR1 is MNHEY and CDR2 is SVGEGT in the germline V gene. This CDR3 reads CASSYSRDNTGAEAFF.

This sequence joins TRBV20-1 and TRBJ2-3; TCRdb picks TRBD2, but there is no DNA to check that call. Germline V CDR1 and CDR2: DFQATT, SNEGSKA (reference sequence). CDR3 length equals 14 residues. This CDR3 reads CSARASGRTDTQYF.

The chain links TRBV4-3 to TRBJ2-7. The CDR3 extends over 13 amino acids. Per the germline V gene, CDR1 is LGHNA and CDR2 is YSLEER. This CDR3 is CASSQDQEYEQYF.

The chain links TRBV29-1 to TRBJ2-4; there is no DNA to check the TCRdb D call of TRBD2. The germline gives CDR1 SQVTM, CDR2 ANQGSEA. The CDR3 extends over 12 amino acids. CDR3: CSVTLPQNIQYF.

The rearrangement joins TRBV12-3 or TRBV12-4 to TRBJ1-1. This CDR3 region has 12 residues. This chain's CDR3 is CASSPTRGSAFF.

The chain carries TRBV19 and TRBJ1-5; the TRBD1 assignment by TCRdb is unverifiable without DNA. Germline V CDR1 and CDR2: LNHDA, SQIVND (reference sequence). CDR3 size: 14 residues. CDR3 in amino acids: CASSVRDTNQPQHF.

V gene TRBV2 combines with J gene TRBJ2-1; TCRdb's D gene call, TRBD2, goes unchecked for lack of DNA. The CDR3 has 16 amino acids. Looked up from germline, CDR1 is SNHLY and CDR2 is FYNNEI. This CDR3 is CASSEAGGYSYNEQFF.

The J gene is TRBJ2-3, the V gene TRBV6-5; TCRdb returns TRBD2, unconfirmable since there is no DNA. Germline V gene sequence: CDR1 MNHEY, CDR2 SVGAGI. CDR3 size: 15 residues. CDR3 amino acids: CASTISGGTGDTQYF.

V is TRBV14 and J is TRBJ2-1. The CDR3 sequence is 13 residues long. CDR1 is SGHDN, CDR2 FVKESK, per germline. CDR3 protein: CASSQDQFIEQFF.

V is TRBV4-2 and J is TRBJ2-7; the D call of TRBD1 rests on TCRdb alone, since no DNA is present to check it. From germline, CDR1 is LGHNA and CDR2 YNFKEQ. The CDR3 spans 14 residues. The CDR3 sequence is CASSQDIGRVEQYF.

The chain is built from TRBV29-1 and TRBJ2-2; the D call from TCRdb, TRBD1, cannot be confirmed without DNA. CDR1 and CDR2 (germline): SQVTM, ANQGSEA. This CDR3 comprises 13 residues. The CDR3 region is CSVVGSPTGELFF.

The chain employs TRBV4-1 and TRBJ1-6. The CDR3 consists of 13 residues. Looked up from germline, CDR1 is MGHRA and CDR2 is YSYEKL. CDR3 in amino acids: CASSPGLNSPLHF.

This rearrangement joins TRBV7-9 to TRBJ2-7. The CDR3 has 11 residues. In germline, CDR1 is SEHNR, CDR2 FQNEAQ (reference sequence). CDR3 protein: CASSYYYEQYF.

V usage is TRBV12-3 or TRBV12-4 and J usage is TRBJ2-4. The CDR3 length is 17 residues. CDR3 residues: CASSLNVRLVVGNIQYF.